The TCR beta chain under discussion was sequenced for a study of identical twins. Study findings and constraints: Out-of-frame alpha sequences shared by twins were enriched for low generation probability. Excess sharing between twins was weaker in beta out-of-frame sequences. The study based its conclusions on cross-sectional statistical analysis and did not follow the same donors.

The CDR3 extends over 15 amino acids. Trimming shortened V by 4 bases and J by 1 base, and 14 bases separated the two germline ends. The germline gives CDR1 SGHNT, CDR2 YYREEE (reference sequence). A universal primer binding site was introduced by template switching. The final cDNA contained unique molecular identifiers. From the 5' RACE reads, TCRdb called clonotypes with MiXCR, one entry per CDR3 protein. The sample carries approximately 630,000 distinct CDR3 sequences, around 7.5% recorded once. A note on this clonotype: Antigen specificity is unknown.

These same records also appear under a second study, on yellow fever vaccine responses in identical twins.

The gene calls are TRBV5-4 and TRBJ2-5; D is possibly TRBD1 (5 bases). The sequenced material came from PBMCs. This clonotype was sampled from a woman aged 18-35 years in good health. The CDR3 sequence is CASSRVTGTQETQYF. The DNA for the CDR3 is TGTGCCAGCAGCCGCGTCACAGGAACCCAAGAGACCCAGTACTTC.